This record looks at one T cell receptor beta chain sequence and its context. The data originate from a study of T cell responses to AZD1222 COVID-19 vaccine. Profiling relied on immunoSEQ multiplex PCR, and the TCRdb table lists in-frame clones only, not all of them. Of 160,000 or so clones in the sample, roughly nine tenths were seen once. Germline loops: CDR1 LNHDA, CDR2 SQIVND (reference sequence). The CDR3 sequence is 13 residues long. V was cut by 4 bases and J by 4 bases, with 10 bases left in between. The sequences come from peripheral blood, collected on day 0 of AZD1222 vaccination. The receptor comes from an adult in good health. The rearrangement joins TRBV19 to TRBJ1-2; D remains unclear. CDR3: CASSTGELYGYTF. The CDR3 DNA is TGTGCCAGTAGTACAGGAGAGCTCTATGGCTACACCTTC.